A single sample gave rise to the 11 T cell receptor beta chains below, sequenced in a study of T cells in localized non-small cell lung cancer. Method: immunoSEQ multiplex PCR; TCRdb's copy keeps in-frame clones and lacks some. The sample consists of more than 45,000 clones, 77% of them appearing once. The sequencing here drew on peripheral blood, taken before any cancer treatment. The receptors were gathered from a man between 40 and 70 years old with stage I squamous cell lung carcinoma.

This rearrangement joins TRBV6-1 to TRBJ1-4, with D unclear. This CDR3 has 13 residues. With 6 bases removed from V and 0 bases from J, the gap between germline ends came to 5 bases. Germline loops: CDR1 MNHNS, CDR2 SASEGT. The CDR3 sequence: CASRYPTNEKLFF. The CDR3 DNA is TGTGCCAGCAGGTATCCAACTAATGAAAAACTGTTTTTT.

The gene calls are TRBV4-2 and TRBJ2-1; no clear D. V lost 1 base to trimming and J lost 8 bases, with 9 bases between them. Germline assignment: CDR1 LGHNA and CDR2 YNFKEQ. The length of the CDR3 is 13 residues. The CDR3 loop reads CASSQVRLDEQFF. The CDR3 region has the DNA TGTGCCAGCAGCCAAGTAAGGTTGGATGAGCAGTTCTTC.

The CDR3 nucleotides are TGTGCCAGCAGTGAAGTCACTAACTATGGCTACACCTTC. Translation: CASSEVTNYGYTF. The chain employs TRBV6-1 and TRBJ1-2; D is unresolved. CDR3 length: 13 residues. Germline V gene sequence: CDR1 MNHNS, CDR2 SASEGT. The V gene lost 1 base and the J gene lost 0 bases, with 3 bases spanning the gap.

This clone was recorded at least ten times. The chain employs TRBV5-6 and TRBJ2-7, with TRBD1 matching over 8 bases. Per the germline V gene, CDR1 is SGHDT and CDR2 is YYEEEE. The CDR3 is 14 amino acids. With 2 bases clipped from V and 3 bases from J, the junction kept 4 bases outside the gene matches. CDR3 sequence reads: CASSLTGTGYEQYF. The DNA of the CDR3 is TGTGCCAGCAGCTTAACTGGGACAGGCTACGAGCAGTACTTC. Drawing the rest from reference TRBV5-6 and TRBJ2-7, the complete variable domain is DAGVTQSPTHLIKTRGQQVTLRCSPKSGHDTVSWYQQALGQGPQFIFQYYEEEERQRGNFPDRFSGHQFPNYSSELNVNALLLGDSALYLCASSLTGTGYEQYFGPGTRLTVT.

This clone was picked up one time. The gene calls are TRBV2 and TRBJ2-7, with D tentatively TRBD1 (5 bases). Germline V gene sequence: CDR1 SNHLY, CDR2 FYNNEI. Trimming left V 10 bases short and J 3 bases short, with 10 bases between. CDR3 length: 11 residues. CDR3 in amino acids: CATDRDYEQYF. The CDR3 bases are TGTGCCACCGACAGAGACTACGAGCAGTACTTC.

In this sample, this clone turned up a few times. V gene TRBV5-4 combines with J gene TRBJ1-2; TRBD1 might be the D (6 bases). The V gene's germline CDR1 is SGHNT and CDR2 YYREEE (reference sequence). The CDR3 runs to 16 residues. Between the trimmed V and J ends, which lost 0 bases and 0 bases, there was a span of 12 bases. The CDR3 bases are TGTGCCAGCAGCTTGGCCGAAGGGGGAACTAACTATGGCTACACCTTC. It codes for CASSLAEGGTNYGYTF. The full variable domain, its missing parts supplied by reference TRBV5-4 and TRBJ1-2, is ETGVTQSPTHLIKTRGQQVTLRCSSQSGHNTVSWYQQALGQGPQFIFQYYREEENGRGNFPPRFSGLQFPNYSSELNVNALELDDSALYLCASSLAEGGTNYGYTFGSGTRLTVV.

The gene calls are TRBV7-9 and TRBJ2-7; D unresolved. Germline CDR1 and CDR2: SEHNR and FQNEAQ (reference sequence). The germline V and J ends were trimmed by 3 bases and 3 bases, with 6 bases remaining between them. This CDR3 has 12 amino acids. As DNA, the CDR3 is TGTGCCAGCAGCTTTTCTGGCTACGAGCAGTACTTC. Translation gives CASSFSGYEQYF.

The chain combines TRBV7-6 with TRBJ1-1; the match to TRBD1 covers 12 bases. V gave up 5 bases and J gave up 0 bases; unmatched junction bases: 4. CDR1 is SGHVS, CDR2 FNYEAQ, per germline. The CDR3 has 16 residues. The CDR3 DNA is TGTGCCAGCAGCCTGGGGACAGGGGGCATGAACACTGAAGCTTTCTTT. It yields the protein CASSLGTGGMNTEAFF.

The chain is built from TRBV27 and TRBJ2-2; TRBD2 matches 11 bases. The V and J ends lost 5 bases and 4 bases, in that order; junction bases with no gene match: 9. This CDR3 spans 17 amino acids. Germline CDR1 reads MNHEY; CDR2 reads SMNVEV (reference sequence). CDR3 nucleotides: TGTGCCAGCAGTCAAAGGCGACTAGCGGGGAGCACCGGGGAGCTGTTTTTT. Translating it yields CASSQRRLAGSTGELFF.

The gene calls are TRBV6-6 and TRBJ2-5; TRBD2 agrees at 8 bases. The germline V gene encodes CDR1 MNHNY and CDR2 SVGAGI (reference sequence). This CDR3 contains 14 residues. The V and J ends lost 6 bases and 5 bases, in that order; junction bases with no gene match: 8. The CDR3 bases are TGTGCCAGCAGCCGGAGCGGGGGTAGGGAGACCCAGTACTTC. Translated: CASSRSGGRETQYF.

This clone was recorded a few times. A junction boundary mismatches the germline segment, possibly from a read error. The chain links TRBV30 to TRBJ1-2; a weak D match, TRBD1 (5 bases). The CDR3 length is 13 residues. Germline V CDR1 and CDR2: GTSNPN, SVGIG (reference sequence). The CDR3 sequence: CARRGWGNYGYTF. CDR3 sequence (DNA): TGTGCCCGGAGGGGATGGGGGAACTATGGCTACACCTTC.